The next 30 T cell receptor beta chains were all read from a single sample in a study of cytomegalovirus exposure and HLA in healthy donors. PCR amplification relied on 60 Vbeta primers (plus 13 Jbeta primers). Profiled with immunoSEQ multiplex PCR; TCRdb holds only in-frame clones, not every one. The profile shows some 150,000 clones, 79% of them singletons. Sequencing was carried out using PBMCs. These receptors were taken from a man between 45 and 60 years old in good health and CMV-seropositive.

The rearrangement links TRBV28 to TRBJ2-7; TRBD1 aligns across 10 bases. CDR1 is MDHEN, CDR2 SYDVKM, per germline. Germline trimming cut 6 bases from V and 5 bases from J; bases unmatched to any gene: 10. This CDR3 spans 15 amino acids. CDR3: CASSEGTGVFHEQYF. Written as DNA, the CDR3 is TGTGCCAGCAGCGAAGGGACAGGGGTGTTCCACGAGCAGTACTTC.

The chain links TRBV6-5 to TRBJ1-1; TRBD1 might be the D (6 bases). CDR1 and CDR2 from the germline V gene are MNHEY and SVGAGI. V lost 11 bases, J lost 3 bases, and 16 bases lay in between. CDR3 size: 13 residues. CDR3 residues: CAVNVQGDTEAFF. The CDR3 DNA is TGTGCCGTCAATGTACAGGGAGACACTGAAGCTTTCTTT.

The chain has TRBV5-4 and TRBJ2-6; TRBD1 aligns across 7 bases. Trimming at V came to 3 bases and at J to 1 base, leaving 1 base not matched to a gene. Germline-derived CDR1 and CDR2 are SGHNT and YYREEE (reference sequence). The CDR3 covers 15 residues. CDR3 amino acids: CASSSTGSGANVLTF. The CDR3, as DNA: TGTGCCAGCAGCTCGACAGGGTCTGGGGCCAACGTCCTGACTTTC.

The V call is TRBV2, the J call TRBJ2-3, with 10 bases that match TRBD2. V lost 7 bases and J lost 2; bases outside the gene matches: 6. The CDR3 covers 15 residues. Germline V gives CDR1 SNHLY, CDR2 FYNNEI. CDR3 nucleotides: TGTGCCAGCACCGAACTAGCGGGATTCACAGATACGCAGTATTTT. Its protein product is CASTELAGFTDTQYF.

This chain uses TRBV6-1 with TRBJ2-5; D gene uncertain. This CDR3 is built from 12 residues. The germline CDR1 and CDR2 sequences are MNHNS and SASEGT. Trimming shortened V by 6 bases and J by 2 bases, and 7 bases separated the two germline ends. CDR3 in amino acids: CASRQRQETQYF. In DNA form, the CDR3 reads TGTGCCAGCAGACAGAGACAAGAGACCCAGTACTTC.

The chain carries TRBV6-4 and TRBJ2-2, with D unclear. Looked up from germline, CDR1 is MRHNA and CDR2 is SNTAGT. This CDR3 spans 14 amino acids. Trimming stripped 4 bases from V and 4 bases from J, with 10 bases between. CDR3 amino acids: CASSVQRGTGELFF. Here the CDR3 DNA reads TGTGCCAGCAGTGTCCAAAGAGGCACCGGGGAGCTGTTTTTT.

This chain connects TRBV19 to TRBJ2-1; 11 bases agree with TRBD2. The CDR3 has 17 amino acids. Germline V lookup: CDR1 LNHDA, CDR2 SQIVND (reference sequence). Trimming removed 9 bases from V and 12 bases from J; junction bases left unmatched: 22. CDR3 region: CASTPPGLADNRRGQFF. CDR3 DNA: TGTGCCAGCACCCCTCCGGGACTAGCGGATAACAGGAGAGGGCAGTTCTTC.

This chain uses TRBV7-9 with TRBJ1-5; 7 nucleotides line up with TRBD1. This CDR3 region has 15 residues. Germline V gene sequence: CDR1 SEHNR, CDR2 FQNEAQ (reference sequence). V lost 5 bases, J lost 3 bases, and 7 bases stayed unmatched. DNA for the CDR3: TGTGCCAGCAGCCCTACAGGGGTTAACAATCAGCCCCAGCATTTT. The encoded protein is CASSPTGVNNQPQHF.

V is TRBV28 and J is TRBJ2-1; 7 bases fit TRBD1. This CDR3 comprises 15 residues. J was trimmed by 6 bases and V by 5 bases; bases with no gene match: 10. Germline values: CDR1 MDHEN, CDR2 SYDVKM. The CDR3 DNA sequence: TGTGCCAGCAGTATTCAGGGGGAAATGGGCAATGAGCAGTTCTTC. Amino acids: CASSIQGEMGNEQFF. The variable domain in full, with the rest retrieved from reference TRBV28 and TRBJ2-1, is DVKVTQSSRYLVKRTGEKVFLECVQDMDHENMFWYRQDPGLGLRLIYFSYDVKMKEKGDIPEGYSVSREKKERFSLILESASTNQTSMYLCASSIQGEMGNEQFFGPGTRLTVL.

The CDR3 reads CASSTGGSSYNEQFF. The CDR3 DNA is TGTGCCAGCAGCACGGGAGGGAGCAGTTACAATGAGCAGTTCTTC. The chain links TRBV7-3 to TRBJ2-1, with TRBD2 identical over 8 bases. With 5 bases clipped from V and 4 bases from J, the junction kept 7 bases outside the gene matches. The germline CDR1 and CDR2 sequences are SGHTA and FQGTGA. The CDR3 runs to 15 residues.

The rearrangement joins TRBV28 to TRBJ1-3, with 9 positions matching TRBD1. The CDR3 loop spans 16 amino acids. The V gene's germline CDR1 is MDHEN and CDR2 SYDVKM. V was pared by 4 bases and J by 3 bases, with 7 bases of the junction left unmatched. CDR3: CASSSSTGGSGNTIYF. The CDR3 DNA reads TGTGCCAGCAGTTCCTCTACAGGGGGCAGTGGAAACACCATATATTTT.

This chain connects TRBV18 to TRBJ2-7; 9 bases agree with TRBD1. This CDR3 has 15 amino acids. V dropped 3 bases and J dropped 5; count of bases not matched to a gene: 8. Germline V gene sequence: CDR1 KGHSH, CDR2 LQKENI. The CDR3 region has the DNA TGTGCCAGCTCACCCATCGGAACAGGGGGCCACGAGCAGTACTTC. Translating gives CASSPIGTGGHEQYF.

The chain couples TRBV28 to TRBJ2-5, with TRBD2 matching over 14 bases. This CDR3 has 17 amino acids. V was pared by 4 bases and J by 0 bases, with 4 bases of the junction left unmatched. CDR1 is MDHEN, CDR2 SYDVKM, per germline. CDR3 bases: TGTGCCAGCAGTTCGACTAGCGGGAGGGCGTACCAAGAGACCCAGTACTTC. Translated: CASSSTSGRAYQETQYF.

This clone was observed a few times. The chain has TRBV4-1 and TRBJ1-1; D gene ambiguous. The germline gives CDR1 MGHRA, CDR2 YSYEKL. Trimming stripped 3 bases from V and 5 bases from J, with 13 bases between. CDR3 size: 14 residues. The chain's CDR3 is CASSHKGTGTEAFF. In DNA form, the CDR3 reads TGCGCCAGCAGCCATAAGGGAACGGGAACTGAAGCTTTCTTT.

The rearrangement links TRBV9 to TRBJ2-1, with TRBD2 matching over 11 bases. V shed 4 bases, J shed 6 bases, and the junction held 6 bases outside the gene matches. The germline CDR1 and CDR2 sequences are SGDLS and YYNGEE. The CDR3 has 15 residues. The CDR3 coding sequence is TGTGCCAGCAGCCTGATAGCGGGGGGGCCCAATGAGCAGTTCTTC. As protein: CASSLIAGGPNEQFF.

V usage is TRBV6-1 and J usage is TRBJ1-1; no definite D call. CDR3 length: 14 residues. Germline V gene lookup returns CDR1 MNHNS and CDR2 SASEGT. V was cut by 6 bases and J by 1 base, with 12 bases left in between. CDR3 bases: TGTGCCAGCAGCACCCCAGGAGGGAACACTGAAGCTTTCTTT. Its protein is CASSTPGGNTEAFF.

The chain is built from TRBV28 and TRBJ1-1; 7 nucleotides align to TRBD1. V lost 0 bases to trimming and J lost 6 bases; unmatched junction nucleotides: 7. Germline V lookup: CDR1 MDHEN, CDR2 SYDVKM. This CDR3 is 15 amino acids long. The CDR3 nucleotides read TGTGCCAGCAGTTTATGGGGCTTGGGACAGCCTGAAGCTTTCTTT. Protein product: CASSLWGLGQPEAFF.

The gene calls are TRBV18 and TRBJ1-3; 9 nucleotides agree with TRBD1. Trimming cost V 3 bases and J 2 bases; bases outside gene matches: 5. Germline-derived CDR1 and CDR2 are KGHSH and LQKENI. The CDR3 extends over 16 amino acids. The CDR3 bases are TGTGCCAGCTCACCCTCGAGACAGGGGGCTGGAAACACCATATATTTT. This translates into CASSPSRQGAGNTIYF.

The rearrangement links TRBV10-1 to TRBJ2-3, with 7 bases that match TRBD1. The CDR3 spans 14 residues. V shed 8 bases, J shed 4 bases, and the junction held 9 bases outside the gene matches. In germline, CDR1 is WNHNN, CDR2 SYGVQD (reference sequence). CDR3 residues: CASGDRAPSDTQYF. The DNA for the CDR3 is TGCGCCAGCGGCGACAGGGCCCCGTCAGATACGCAGTATTTT.

This clone occurred a few times. V usage is TRBV18 and J usage is TRBJ1-5; 7 positions agree with TRBD1. The CDR3 sequence is 15 residues long. Germline CDR1 and CDR2: KGHSH and LQKENI. Trimming at V came to 1 base and at J to 4 bases, leaving 4 bases not matched to a gene. CDR3 DNA sequence: TGTGCCAGCTCACCACTAGACAGGGCAAATCAGCCCCAGCATTTT. This gives the protein CASSPLDRANQPQHF. Using reference TRBV18 and TRBJ1-5 for the parts outside the CDR3, the full variable domain is NAGVMQNPRHLVRRRGQEARLRCSPMKGHSHVYWYRQLPEEGLKFMVYLQKENIIDESGMPKERFSAEFPKEGPSILRIQQVVRGDSAAYFCASSPLDRANQPQHFGDGTRLSIL.

This rearrangement joins TRBV10-1 to TRBJ2-7, with D hard to call. Deletions cut 0 bases from V and 0 bases from J, with 6 bases between. Germline V gives CDR1 WNHNN, CDR2 SYGVQD (reference sequence). The CDR3 is 14 residues long. CDR3 amino acids: CASSESSSSYEQYF. Here the CDR3 DNA reads TGCGCCAGCAGTGAGTCGTCCAGCTCCTACGAGCAGTACTTC.

The J gene is TRBJ2-5, the V gene TRBV29-1; 11 nucleotides match TRBD2. The length of the CDR3 is 16 residues. The junction had 7 bases not matched to a gene; V was cut back by 3 bases and J by 1 base. The V gene's germline CDR1 is SQVTM and CDR2 ANQGSEA. CDR3 sequence reads: CSVEHPGLAAQETQYF. The CDR3, as DNA: TGCAGCGTTGAGCACCCGGGACTAGCGGCCCAAGAGACCCAGTACTTC.

The gene calls are TRBV27 and TRBJ2-5, with a weak D call TRBD1 (5 bases). Deletions cut 2 bases from V and 0 bases from J, with 22 bases between. The CDR3 sequence is 19 residues long. Germline-derived CDR1 and CDR2 are MNHEY and SMNVEV (reference sequence). This CDR3 reads CASSLNRRSRYPYQETQYF. In DNA, the CDR3 is TGTGCCAGCAGTTTAAACAGGAGATCACGTTACCCGTACCAAGAGACCCAGTACTTC.

The chain combines TRBV30 with TRBJ2-2; 9 bases fit TRBD1. Per germline, CDR1 GTSNPN and CDR2 SVGIG (reference sequence). Trimming took 2 bases from V and 1 from J; bases not matched to a gene: 2. This CDR3 is 15 amino acids long. The CDR3 is CAWSSGQGNTGELFF. Written as DNA, the CDR3 is TGTGCCTGGAGTTCGGGACAGGGGAACACCGGGGAGCTGTTTTTT.

This rearrangement joins TRBV7-8 to TRBJ2-7; D is ambiguous. Germline loops: CDR1 SGHVS, CDR2 FQNEAQ. There are 15 residues in the CDR3. V shed 5 bases and J shed 7 bases, with 21 bases lying between them. The CDR3: CASSPAAVTSWEQYF. In DNA, the CDR3 is TGTGCCAGCAGCCCTGCGGCAGTGACGTCGTGGGAGCAGTACTTC.

The chain employs TRBV5-1 and TRBJ2-4, with a possible D match to TRBD1 (6 bases). V gave up 0 bases and J gave up 3 bases, with 7 bases separating them. This CDR3 has 14 amino acids. The germline V gene encodes CDR1 SGHRS and CDR2 YFSETQ. The CDR3, as DNA: TGCGCCAGCAGCTTGGCAGGGGACAAAAACATTCAGTACTTC. It yields the protein CASSLAGDKNIQYF.

The chain employs TRBV2 and TRBJ1-1; 9 positions agree with TRBD1. With 6 bases clipped from V and 3 bases from J, the junction kept 5 bases outside the gene matches. CDR1 and CDR2 (germline): SNHLY, FYNNEI. This CDR3 is built from 14 residues. The CDR3 sequence is CASRPGQGHTEAFF. The CDR3 coding sequence is TGTGCCAGCAGACCGGGACAGGGCCACACTGAAGCTTTCTTT.

This clone was seen once. The chain couples TRBV13 to TRBJ1-5, with a weak D call TRBD1 (6 bases). This CDR3 is 12 amino acids long. V was trimmed by 0 bases and J by 11 bases, leaving 8 bases between them. Germline V gene lookup returns CDR1 PRHDT and CDR2 FYEKMQ (reference sequence). CDR3 DNA: TGTGCCAGCAGCTTAGGGAGGGGGTCCCAGCATTTT. Translating gives CASSLGRGSQHF.

This clone was recorded a few times. The V and J genes are TRBV19 and TRBJ2-5; a weak D match, TRBD1 (6 bases). The V gene lost 4 bases and the J gene lost 2 bases, with 11 bases spanning the gap. There are 14 residues in the CDR3. The germline gives CDR1 LNHDA, CDR2 SQIVND (reference sequence). CDR3 DNA sequence: TGTGCCAGTAGTAGGCCAGGGGTACAAGAGACCCAGTACTTC. It is translated as CASSRPGVQETQYF. Full variable domain (rest looked up from reference TRBV19 and TRBJ2-5): DGGITQSPKYLFRKEGQNVTLSCEQNLNHDAMYWYRQDPGQGLRLIYYSQIVNDFQKGDIAEGYSVSREKKESFPLTVTSAQKNPTAFYLCASSRPGVQETQYFGPGTRLLVL.

This clone was seen more than once but under ten times. The chain is built from TRBV7-6 and TRBJ2-5, with 7 bases that match TRBD2. The trim removed 2 bases at V and 7 bases at J, leaving 16 bases unmatched. CDR3 length: 17 amino acids. In germline, CDR1 is SGHVS, CDR2 FNYEAQ. The CDR3 loop is CASSLPRTSVVIRTQYF. The CDR3 coding sequence is TGTGCCAGCAGCTTACCCCGGACTAGTGTGGTTATTAGGACCCAGTACTTC.